This TCR beta chain was captured in a study of CD8+CD57+ T cells in acquired aplastic anemia. About the research overall: The mean DNA yield obtained from sorted CD4+ and CD8+ cells came to around 3 ug. General study points: Fewer than 30 shared CD8+ CDR3s appeared highly expressed within patients' immunodominant clones.

A word on this clonotype: What it binds is not known.

CDR3 and TCR beta VDJ profiling relied on a genomic DNA template. MiXCR was run by TCRdb on the reads, yielding one entry per CDR3 protein. The table lists about 58,000 distinct CDR3 sequences, just over 55% of them singletons, with 16% in the top ten. Patients included in sequencing had previously demonstrated CD8+CD57+ cell expansion by flow cytometry. No patient had been given any therapy when blood was sampled. The CDR3 spans 14 residues. Germline V gives CDR1 DFQATT, CDR2 SNEGSKA (reference sequence). V shed 1 base and J 3 bases; nucleotides not matched to a gene: 3. The sequence came from a human donor with aplastic anemia. The source material was sorted CD4+, CD8+, or CD8+CD57+ T cells (not recorded which) from PBMCs. This chain connects TRBV20-1 to TRBJ2-7; 10 bases agree with TRBD2. CDR3 DNA sequence: TGCAGTGCTAGAGTAACTAGCGGGGTCTACGAGCAGTACTTC. Its protein product is CSARVTSGVYEQYF.